The 7 T cell receptor beta chains below come from one sample, sequenced in a study of T cell responses to AZD1222 COVID-19 vaccine. TCRdb's table, derived via immunoSEQ multiplex PCR, lists solely in-frame clones and lacks some. This table has 150,000 or so clones, roughly nine tenths appearing once. This material consisted of peripheral blood, taken 28 days after the second AZD1222 dose. The receptors derive from an adult who received the AZD1222 COVID-19 vaccine.

This chain links TRBV11-2 with TRBJ2-2, with D perhaps TRBD2 (6 bases). CDR1 is SGHAT, CDR2 FQNNGV, per germline. The CDR3 extends over 15 amino acids. Trimming shortened V by 2 bases and J by 3 bases, and 10 bases separated the two germline ends. CDR3 region: CASSLSRGYTGELFF. The DNA for the CDR3 is TGTGCCAGCAGCTTATCCCGGGGGTACACCGGGGAGCTGTTTTTT.

The rearrangement links TRBV13 to TRBJ1-3; the D is unclear. V lost 0 bases and J lost 4, with 10 bases in between. The CDR3 has 15 amino acids. CDR1 PRHDT and CDR2 FYEKMQ come from the germline V gene (reference sequence). The chain's CDR3 is CASSLGVSGGNTIYF. The CDR3 DNA reads TGTGCCAGCAGCTTAGGGGTTTCGGGCGGAAACACCATATATTTT.

This CDR3 is CATSTGQEFF. The CDR3 DNA reads as TGCGCCACCTCTACAGGGCAGGAGTTCTTC. The V call is TRBV23-1, the J call TRBJ2-1; a possible D gene is TRBD1 (6 bases). TRBV23-1 is assigned to the ORF class and has an uncertain function. The CDR3 contains 10 residues. V was shortened by 10 bases and J by 14 bases, with 15 bases between the two germline ends.

This chain links TRBV7-6 with TRBJ2-7; 13 nucleotides align to TRBD2. CDR1 is SGHVS, CDR2 FNYEAQ, per germline. V shed 0 bases, J shed 5 bases, and the junction held 7 bases outside the gene matches. This CDR3 has 17 residues. CDR3 amino acids: CASSLAPGLAGADEQYF. CDR3 nucleotide sequence: TGTGCCAGCAGCTTAGCCCCCGGACTAGCGGGAGCTGACGAGCAGTACTTC.

This chain connects TRBV7-6 to TRBJ1-4; D is possibly TRBD1 (5 bases). Germline CDR1 SGHVS, CDR2 FNYEAQ. Trimming stripped 0 bases from V and 4 bases from J, with 9 bases between. This CDR3 is built from 15 residues. CDR3 DNA sequence: TGTGCCAGCAGCTTAGCCGCAGGGTTTAATGAAAAACTGTTTTTT. Translated, it gives CASSLAAGFNEKLFF.

CDR3 nucleotides: TGTGCCAGCAGCTTGGGGGGTCCCGGGGAGCTGTTTTTT. It translates to CASSLGGPGELFF. This chain connects TRBV13 to TRBJ2-2, with D perhaps matching TRBD2 (6 bases). CDR3 size: 13 residues. V dropped 3 bases and J dropped 6 bases, with 8 bases sitting between them. Germline V gives CDR1 PRHDT, CDR2 FYEKMQ (reference sequence).

This chain links TRBV6-2 or TRBV6-3 with TRBJ1-2; the D gene is possibly TRBD1 (6 bases). V lost 4 bases and J 5 bases, leaving 14 bases between the germline ends. The CDR3 runs to 14 residues. Germline-derived CDR1 and CDR2 are MNHEY and SVGEGT. CDR3 bases: TGTGCCAGCAGTTTGGCCGCAACAGGGTATGGCTACACCTTC. This codes for CASSLAATGYGYTF.